The rows below give T cell receptor beta chains drawn from one sample of a study of OX40 agonist ivuxolimab in advanced cancers. Profiled with immunoSEQ multiplex PCR; TCRdb holds only in-frame clones, not every one. The sample lists tens of thousands of clones; approximately 90% were seen once. This specimen was CD4+ or CD8+ T cells sorted from blood, taken in a trial of the OX40 agonist ivuxolimab. The receptors were gathered from an adult with an advanced solid tumor such as melanoma, head and neck, liver or kidney cancer. CDR3s include the opening cysteine and the closing phenylalanine or tryptophan. D genes are given only for firm matches. The listing skips clone size in some rows; elsewhere it reads once, few, many or a size class.

.	TRBJ1-6	TRBV4-3	.	CASSQDRGAGGLRGSPLHF	TGCGCCAGCAGCCAAGACCGGGGCGCTGGGGGGCTGCGTGGTTCACCCCTCCACTTT
.	TRBJ1-5	TRBV27	.	CASSLSPVGRGQPQHF	TGTGCCAGCAGTTTATCCCCCGTGGGTAGGGGTCAGCCCCAGCATTTT
.	TRBJ2-7	TRBV11-2	.	CASSLRGRDGYYEQYF	TGTGCCAGCAGCTTACGAGGTAGGGACGGGTACTACGAGCAGTACTTC
.	TRBJ2-7	TRBV5-4	.	CASSLGRSDGYEQYF	TGTGCCAGCAGCTTGGGACGATCGGACGGCTACGAGCAGTACTTC
.	TRBJ1-1	TRBV18	.	CASSPTGAGEAFF	TGTGCCAGCTCACCCACGGGGGCAGGTGAAGCTTTCTTT
few	TRBJ2-1	TRBV6-4	TRBD1	CASSDTDRRTMNEQFF	TGTGCCAGCAGTGACACGGACAGGCGGACAATGAATGAGCAGTTCTTC
.	TRBJ2-7	TRBV7-2	TRBD2	CASSFAGEGAYEQYF	TGTGCCAGCAGCTTCGCGGGAGAAGGAGCTTACGAGCAGTACTTC
.	TRBJ1-5	TRBV10-3	.	CAIRGVGGNQPQHF	TGTGCCATCAGAGGAGTTGGCGGCAATCAGCCCCAGCATTTT
.	TRBJ1-4	TRBV2	TRBD1	CASRGQVNEKLFF	TGTGCCAGTCGGGGACAGGTTAATGAAAAACTGTTTTTT
few	TRBJ2-7	TRBV9	TRBD1	CASSEGTGAYEQYF	TGTGCCAGCAGCGAGGGGACAGGTGCCTACGAGCAGTACTTC
.	TRBJ2-7	TRBV7-6	.	CASSLAPDSSSYEQYF	TGTGCCAGCAGCTTGGCACCTGACAGCAGCTCCTACGAGCAGTACTTC
once	TRBJ1-4	TRBV9	.	CASSVVPNEKLFF	TGTGCCAGCAGCGTAGTACCCAATGAAAAACTGTTTTTT
.	TRBJ2-7	TRBV11-2	TRBD2	CASRLAGGLWEQYF	TGTGCCAGCAGACTAGCGGGAGGTCTTTGGGAGCAGTACTTC
.	TRBJ2-2	TRBV13	.	CASEKGITGELFF	TGTGCCTCAGAAAAGGGTATCACCGGGGAGCTGTTTTTT
.	TRBJ2-2	TRBV4-1	TRBD1	CASSSLMGQRYTGELFF	TGCGCCAGCAGCTCCCTGATGGGACAGCGTTACACCGGGGAGCTGTTTTTT
.	TRBJ2-3	TRBV10-3	TRBD2	CAISEGTGTSGRDTQYF	TGTGCCATCAGTGAAGGGACCGGGACTAGCGGGAGAGATACGCAGTATTTT
.	TRBJ1-2	TRBV27	.	CASSATGFNYGYTF	TGTGCCAGCAGTGCTACAGGATTTAACTATGGCTACACCTTC
.	TRBJ1-1	TRBV5-4	.	CASSLDRLNTEAFF	TGTGCCAGCAGCTTGGACAGATTGAACACTGAAGCTTTCTTT
.	TRBJ2-7	TRBV10-3	.	CAITAGQPNSYEQYF	TGTGCCATCACTGCGGGACAACCCAACTCCTACGAGCAGTACTTC
.	TRBJ2-7	TRBV30	.	CAWSVQLRSEQYF	TGTGCCTGGAGTGTACAACTCCGGAGCGAGCAGTACTTC
.	TRBJ2-1	TRBV29-1	TRBD2	CSVARPGLNPSGEQFF	TGCAGCGTTGCTCGCCCGGGACTAAACCCCTCTGGTGAGCAGTTCTTC
.	TRBJ2-3	TRBV5-4	.	CASSSGDVGQYF	TGTGCCAGCAGCTCGGGGGACGTGGGGCAGTATTTT
.	TRBJ2-7	TRBV6-5	TRBD2	CASSYAGGGTLYEQYF	TGTGCCAGCAGTTACGCCGGGGGGGGTACCCTCTACGAGCAGTACTTC
once	TRBJ2-2	TRBV6-5	.	CASTQGWDTGELFF	TGTGCCAGCACTCAGGGTTGGGACACCGGGGAGCTGTTTTTT
once	TRBJ2-5	TRBV27	TRBD2	CASSLDSGGPQETQYF	TGTGCCAGCAGTTTAGATAGCGGGGGACCCCAAGAGACCCAGTACTTC
.	TRBJ1-4	TRBV5-1	.	CASSLDRGTQTNEKLFF	TGCGCCAGCAGCTTGGACAGAGGTACCCAAACGAATGAAAAACTGTTTTTT
.	TRBJ1-3	TRBV29-1	.	CSVKGGPGNTIYF	TGCAGCGTTAAGGGAGGGCCTGGAAACACCATATATTTT
.	TRBJ2-7	TRBV6-1	.	CASSHTGSQMEQYF	TGTGCCAGCAGTCATACCGGGAGCCAAATGGAGCAGTACTTC
.	TRBJ2-3	TRBV10-2	TRBD2	CASRLAGGLDTQYF	TGCGCCAGCAGGCTAGCGGGAGGATTGGATACGCAGTATTTT
.	TRBJ2-6	TRBV13	TRBD1	CASSQGTAGANVLTF	TGTGCCAGCAGCCAAGGGACAGCTGGGGCCAACGTCCTGACTTTC